The 29 T cell receptor beta chains below were found in one sample sequenced in a study of T cells in Graves' hyperthyroidism and ophthalmopathy. Amplification yielded TCR beta CDR3 regions, with RNA transcripts as the source. Carried out on the TCR CDR3, a first-round RT-PCR used the HTBI primer set. Via MiXCR, TCRdb re-called the multiplex PCR reads, giving one row per CDR3 protein. The sample records 600,000 or so distinct CDR3 sequences, approximately 14% being singletons. Sequenced: blood. These receptors originate from a woman aged 18-29 years with Graves' ophthalmopathy.

At least ten counts were recorded for this clonotype. The chain recombines TRBV5-8 with TRBJ2-3; no definite D call. Per the germline V gene, CDR1 is SGHTS and CDR2 is YDEGEE. The CDR3 loop spans 16 amino acids. V was trimmed by 2 bases and J by 4 bases, leaving 17 bases between them. The CDR3 DNA follows: TGTGCCAGCAGCTTCGCCCTAGGACCCTGGGCAGATACGCAGTATTTT. This sequence encodes CASSFALGPWADTQYF.

The chain recombines TRBV7-8 with TRBJ2-3, with 8 bases lining up with TRBD2. Losses at the gene ends were 3 bases for V and 2 bases for J; bases not matched to a gene: 7. This CDR3 is built from 16 residues. CDR1 and CDR2 from the germline V gene are SGHVS and FQNEAQ. The CDR3: CASSFPGLGYTDTQYF. DNA for the CDR3: TGTGCCAGCAGCTTTCCGGGACTAGGTTACACAGATACGCAGTATTTT. Full variable domain (outside the CDR3, taken from reference TRBV7-8 and TRBJ2-3): GAGVSQSPRYKVAKRGQDVALRCDPISGHVSLFWYQQALGQGPEFLTYFQNEAQLDKSGLPSDRFFAERPEGSVSTLKIQRTQQEDSAVYLCASSFPGLGYTDTQYFGPGTRLTVL.

As for this clonotype: It may be a read error: a sequence one base away is much more abundant. The CDR3 DNA reads as TGTGCCAGCAGCTTAATCTTCCGGGCCCAAGGTGAGCAGTCCTTC. Amino acids: CASSLIFRAQGEQSF. The chain has TRBV11-2 and TRBJ2-1, with no clear D. The germline V gene encodes CDR1 SGHAT and CDR2 FQNNGV. This CDR3 is built from 15 residues.

CDR3 sequence reads: CASSSGQGDGNTIYF. In DNA form, the CDR3 reads TGTGCCAGCAGTTCGGGACAGGGAGATGGAAACACCATATATTTT. This chain connects TRBV6-5 to TRBJ1-3, with TRBD1 identical over 9 bases. The CDR3 covers 15 residues. The germline V gene has CDR1 MNHEY and CDR2 SVGAGI. V gave up 4 bases and J gave up 3 bases; unmatched junction bases: 4.

This clonotype appeared many times. V usage is TRBV28 and J usage is TRBJ2-7; D is perhaps TRBD1 (6 bases). Trimming took 10 bases from V and 0 from J, leaving 16 bases between them. CDR3 size: 14 residues. CDR1 is MDHEN, CDR2 SYDVKM, per germline. Written as DNA, the CDR3 is TGTGCCACCGTACAGGGTGGGGGCTCCTACGAGCAGTACTTC. Protein product: CATVQGGGSYEQYF.

This clonotype was observed many times. The chain couples TRBV5-1 to TRBJ1-1; D is unclear. The CDR3 is 13 residues long. CDR1 is SGHRS, CDR2 YFSETQ, per germline. Trimming removed 2 bases at V and 1 base at J, with 6 bases between. The CDR3 spells CASSFLENTEAFF. Here the CDR3 DNA reads TGCGCCAGCAGCTTTCTGGAGAACACTGAAGCTTTCTTT.

This clonotype was recorded many times. The chain links TRBV7-2 to TRBJ1-6, with 7 nucleotides matching TRBD1. The CDR3 consists of 15 residues. Germline CDR1 is SGHTA and CDR2 is FQGNSA. The V and J ends lost 5 bases and 5 bases, in that order; junction bases with no gene match: 6. The CDR3 loop reads CASSRVGTDNSPLHF. CDR3 DNA sequence: TGTGCCAGCAGCCGAGTCGGGACAGATAATTCACCCCTCCACTTT.

This chain joins TRBV18 and TRBJ2-1; TRBD1 matches 8 bases. With 0 bases clipped from V and 12 bases from J, the junction kept 10 bases outside the gene matches. This CDR3 is 15 amino acids long. The germline V gene encodes CDR1 KGHSH and CDR2 LQKENI. Written as DNA, the CDR3 is TGTGCCAGCTCACCACCCGGGACGGGACAGGTATGGCAGTTCTTC. Its protein product is CASSPPGTGQVWQFF.

This clonotype showed up many times. V and J are TRBV19 and TRBJ1-1; D remains unclear. Trimming shortened V by 3 bases and J by 1 base, and 6 bases separated the two germline ends. CDR3 length equals 13 residues. Germline V gene data show CDR1 as LNHDA and CDR2 as SQIVND (reference sequence). The CDR3 region has the DNA TGTGCCAGTAGTATCCTGGAGAACACTGAAGCTTTCTTT. Amino acids: CASSILENTEAFF.

For the CDR3, the DNA is TGTGCCAGCAGTTACTCGGGCACCAGTCTGGGCGAGCAGTACTTC. Residues: CASSYSGTSLGEQYF. The chain employs TRBV6-6 and TRBJ2-7; D gene ambiguous. In germline, CDR1 is MNHNY, CDR2 SVGAGI (reference sequence). Between the trimmed V and J ends, which lost 0 bases and 6 bases, there was a span of 15 bases. CDR3 length: 15 residues.

V and J are TRBV30 and TRBJ2-1, with D tentatively TRBD1 or TRBD2 (5 bases each). This CDR3 has 14 amino acids. V was trimmed by 5 bases and J by 3 bases, leaving 14 bases between them. CDR1 GTSNPN and CDR2 SVGIG come from the germline V gene (reference sequence). CDR3 protein: CAWAGTVFYNEQFF. CDR3 in DNA: TGTGCCTGGGCCGGGACCGTGTTCTACAATGAGCAGTTCTTC.

This clonotype has a count of ten or more. The V gene is TRBV11-3, the J gene TRBJ2-3; no definite D call. V lost 1 base, J lost 4 bases, and 12 bases lay in between. The V gene's germline CDR1 is SGHNT and CDR2 YENEEA. The CDR3 contains 15 residues. As DNA, the CDR3 is TGTGCCAGCAGCTTAGCATTCGGGCAAGCAGATACGCAGTATTTT. This gives the protein CASSLAFGQADTQYF. The complete variable domain, with remaining parts taken from reference TRBV11-3 and TRBJ2-3, reads EAGVVQSPRYKIIEKKQPVAFWCNPISGHNTLYWYLQNLGQGPELLIRYENEEAVDDSQLPKDRFSAERLKGVDSTLKIQPAELGDSAVYLCASSLAFGQADTQYFGPGTRLTVL.

On this clonotype itself: A much bigger clone sits one base away, suggesting this may be a read error. The chain joins TRBV6-2 or TRBV6-3 to TRBJ2-1, with 8 bases matching TRBD1. The trim removed 6 bases at V and 4 bases at J, leaving 2 bases unmatched. This CDR3 region has 13 residues. Germline V CDR1 and CDR2: MNHEY, SVGEGT. The CDR3 loop reads CASRRTGYNEQFF. The CDR3 nucleotides read TGTGCCAGCAGAAGGACAGGGTACAATGAGCAGTTCTTC.

The V gene is TRBV12-3 or TRBV12-4, the J gene TRBJ1-1; possibly TRBD1 for D (5 bases). Trimming took 8 bases from V and 4 from J, leaving 23 bases between them. The CDR3 is made up of 16 amino acids. The CDR3 nucleotides are TGTGCCAGCTCTATTGCCCCACCCGTTCAGGGCACTGAAGCTTTCTTT. It specifies CASSIAPPVQGTEAFF.

This clonotype was recorded many times. The genes are TRBV20-1 and TRBJ2-1, with 7 bases identical to TRBD2. The CDR3 is 14 amino acids. The V and J ends lost 5 bases and 1 base, in that order; junction bases with no gene match: 5. Per germline, CDR1 DFQATT and CDR2 SNEGSKA (reference sequence). In nucleotides, the CDR3 is TGCAGTGCTGGGACTAAGCTTTCCTACAATGAGCAGTTCTTC. Amino acid sequence: CSAGTKLSYNEQFF.

This clonotype was found many times. The J gene is TRBJ2-1, the V gene TRBV7-9, with 8 positions matching TRBD2. The CDR3 consists of 15 residues. V was clipped by 5 bases and J by 3 bases; unmatched bases: 6. The germline V gene has CDR1 SEHNR and CDR2 FQNEAQ (reference sequence). The CDR3 sequence is CASSPYGTSYNEQFF. The CDR3 nucleotides read TGTGCCAGCAGCCCCTACGGGACTAGCTACAATGAGCAGTTCTTC.

There are many counts of this clonotype. V usage is TRBV27 and J usage is TRBJ1-5; TRBD1 agrees at 7 bases. This CDR3 region has 16 residues. Germline values: CDR1 MNHEY, CDR2 SMNVEV (reference sequence). V was pared by 6 bases and J by 2 bases, with 10 bases of the junction left unmatched. CDR3 amino acids: CASRPMTGTGNQPQHF. The CDR3 nucleotides are TGTGCCAGCAGACCAATGACCGGGACAGGCAATCAGCCCCAGCATTTT.

This clonotype was detected once. The chain links TRBV6-9 to TRBJ2-3; the match to TRBD2 covers 10 bases. Germline CDR1 and CDR2: MNHGY and SVAAGI. Trimming at V came to 3 bases and at J to 3 bases, leaving 24 bases not matched to a gene. The CDR3 totals 22 residues. This CDR3 reads CASSYPTPGQKSSGSGTDTQYF. CDR3 nucleotides: TGTGCCAGCAGTTACCCGACACCGGGACAGAAATCTAGCGGGAGCGGTACAGATACGCAGTATTTT.

This clonotype was recorded many times. CDR3 region: CSARGHPRSSGSPGEQYF. CDR3 sequence (DNA): TGCAGTGCTAGAGGACATCCCCGCTCTAGCGGGAGTCCGGGGGAGCAGTACTTC. This chain links TRBV20-1 with TRBJ2-7, with TRBD2 identical over 10 bases. Trimming took 1 base from V and 7 from J; bases not matched to a gene: 19. This CDR3 has 18 residues. CDR1 DFQATT and CDR2 SNEGSKA come from the germline V gene (reference sequence).

This clonotype was found a few times. The chain couples TRBV6-2 or TRBV6-3 to TRBJ1-1; possible D gene TRBD1, 6 bases. Trimming took 5 bases from V and 4 from J, leaving 17 bases between them. This CDR3 has 15 amino acids. The germline V gene has CDR1 MNHEY and CDR2 SVGEGT. The CDR3 region is CASSQRGGLGTEAFF. The DNA for the CDR3 is TGTGCCAGCAGTCAACGAGGGGGTTTGGGCACTGAAGCTTTCTTT.

This clonotype occurred a few times. The chain combines TRBV30 with TRBJ2-1; D uncertain. CDR3 size: 15 residues. Germline loops: CDR1 GTSNPN, CDR2 SVGIG (reference sequence). Between the trimmed V and J ends, which lost 0 bases and 0 bases, there was a span of 9 bases. The CDR3 region has the DNA TGTGCCTGGAGTGTACGTACGGACTCCTACAATGAGCAGTTCTTC. Amino acids: CAWSVRTDSYNEQFF.

This clonotype was seen ten or more times. V is TRBV6-1 and J is TRBJ1-2; D perhaps matches TRBD1 (5 bases). Germline V gene lookup returns CDR1 MNHNS and CDR2 SASEGT. The CDR3 has 13 amino acids. V gave up 2 bases and J gave up 8 bases, with 12 bases separating them. This chain's CDR3 is CASSEQGYNGYTF. The CDR3 DNA reads as TGTGCCAGCAGTGAACAGGGATACAACGGCTACACCTTC.

This clonotype occurred many times. This chain joins TRBV2 and TRBJ1-4; D is perhaps TRBD1 (6 bases). The CDR3 covers 13 residues. Trimming removed 6 bases from V and 8 bases from J, with 13 bases in between. Germline CDR1 and CDR2: SNHLY and FYNNEI. The CDR3 DNA reads as TGTGCCAGCAGACAGGGTCAGCGGGAAAAACTGTTTTTT. It is translated as CASRQGQREKLFF.

A remark on this clonotype: The junction departs from the called germline gene at one end, perhaps through a read error. The rearrangement joins TRBV7-8 to TRBJ2-5; TRBD2 matches 7 bases. The CDR3 consists of 18 residues. CDR1 SGHVS and CDR2 FQNEAQ come from the germline V gene. In nucleotides, the CDR3 is TGTGCCAGTAGCTCCGGGGGAGCGGGATATTTAAGCGAGGAGACCCAGTACTTC. Translating gives CASSSGGAGYLSEETQYF.

This clonotype was counted only a few times. The chain has TRBV11-2 and TRBJ1-2; D unclear. V was pared by 5 bases and J by 6 bases, with 16 bases between. The CDR3 runs 14 residues. Germline CDR1 reads SGHAT; CDR2 reads FQNNGV. The CDR3 DNA sequence: TGTGCCAGCAGCCCCATCGAGGGTTCGGATGGCTACACCTTC. It encodes CASSPIEGSDGYTF.

V gene TRBV20-1 combines with J gene TRBJ2-1, with a weak D call TRBD2 (6 bases). CDR1 is DFQATT and CDR2 is SNEGSKA in the germline V gene (reference sequence). The V and J ends lost 5 bases and 12 bases respectively, with 17 bases between them. The CDR3 is 12 residues long. The CDR3 spells CSAWIGTEGQFF. CDR3 in DNA: TGCAGTGCTTGGATAGGGACGGAGGGGCAGTTCTTC.

This clonotype was seen many times. This chain joins TRBV5-8 and TRBJ2-5, with 12 bases aligning to TRBD1. Looked up from germline, CDR1 is SGHTS and CDR2 is YDEGEE. V was pared by 3 bases and J by 4 bases, with 4 bases of the junction left unmatched. The CDR3 has 15 residues. The CDR3 region has the DNA TGTGCCAGCAGCTCCGGGACAGGGGGCAGAGAGACCCAGTACTTC. As protein: CASSSGTGGRETQYF.

A few counts support this clonotype. The V gene is TRBV9, the J gene TRBJ2-5; tentatively, D is TRBD1 (5 bases). CDR3 size: 16 residues. Between the trimmed V and J ends, which lost 0 bases and 3 bases, there was a span of 15 bases. From germline, CDR1 is SGDLS and CDR2 YYNGEE. The CDR3: CASSVALRQLEETQYF. CDR3 bases: TGTGCCAGCAGCGTAGCCCTTAGACAGCTTGAAGAGACCCAGTACTTC.

In this sample, this clonotype turned up many times. The chain couples TRBV30 to TRBJ2-7; the D is unclear. Germline V gives CDR1 GTSNPN, CDR2 SVGIG (reference sequence). The germline V and J ends were trimmed by 0 bases and 4 bases, with 7 bases remaining between them. The CDR3 extends over 12 amino acids. The CDR3 DNA follows: TGTGCCTGGAGTGTTTCCGGGTACGAGCAGTACTTC. It encodes CAWSVSGYEQYF.